These 4 T cell receptor beta chains came from one sample sequenced in a study of shared clonotypes between healthy human individuals. Sequencing was performed with immunoSEQ multiplex PCR; in TCRdb, only in-frame clones are kept and a portion is missing. The table records around 690,000 clones, 90% of them present only once. Sequenced: memory CD8+ T cells from PBMCs. The sample's subset: CD45RO+ cells pooled with CCR7-negative TemRA cells. These receptors originate from a young man in good health. Some clones in this sample may be carry-over from other donors' samples.

V gene TRBV19 combines with J gene TRBJ1-1; D ambiguous. The CDR3 is 13 residues long. Germline lookup yields CDR1 LNHDA and CDR2 SQIVND (reference sequence). V lost 9 bases and J 7 bases, leaving 18 bases between the germline ends. CDR3 DNA sequence: TGTGCCAGCTCCTTGGTGTCTGCAATTGAAGCTTTCTTT. Translating it yields CASSLVSAIEAFF.

This clone was detected only a few times. V gene TRBV28 combines with J gene TRBJ1-2; D perhaps matches TRBD1 (6 bases). Trimming took off 2 bases at V and 5 bases at J, with 12 bases between the two ends. From germline, CDR1 is MDHEN and CDR2 SYDVKM. The CDR3 sequence is 14 residues long. The CDR3 sequence is CASSLPTGIYGYTF. CDR3 bases: TGTGCCAGCAGTTTACCCACAGGGATTTATGGCTACACCTTC.

This chain links TRBV9 with TRBJ2-5; TRBD1 matches 7 bases. With 4 bases clipped from V and 7 bases from J, the junction kept 13 bases outside the gene matches. CDR3 length: 15 residues. Germline-derived CDR1 and CDR2 are SGDLS and YYNGEE. CDR3 DNA sequence: TGTGCCAGCAGCCCCCCCGGGACAGCTCAGGGGACCCAGTACTTC. Its translation: CASSPPGTAQGTQYF.

The V call is TRBV28, the J call TRBJ2-5; no clear D gene. The V end was cut by 7 bases, the J end by 1 base, with 19 bases between. The CDR3 contains 16 residues. CDR1 and CDR2 (germline): MDHEN, SYDVKM. Here the CDR3 DNA reads TGTGCCAGCACCCCCCGGTTAAGTACCTCCCAAGAGACCCAGTACTTC. It codes for CASTPRLSTSQETQYF.